This T cell receptor beta chain was sequenced during a study of T cells in Graves' hyperthyroidism and ophthalmopathy. Amplified TCR beta CDR3 regions came from RNA transcripts. HTBI primers were used for first-round RT-PCR of the TCR CDR3. TCRdb recomputed calls from the multiplex PCR reads with MiXCR, one row per CDR3 protein. The repertoire includes 600,000 to 900,000 distinct CDR3 sequences, 16% of them detected once, and around 8.1% sits in the top ten. In germline, CDR1 is DFQATT, CDR2 SNEGSKA (reference sequence). Unmatched junction bases numbered 8, after V lost 3 bases and J lost 0 bases. CDR3 length: 15 residues. Comments on this clonotype: No antigen is known for it.

Study-wide results and caveats: Clonotypes that were expanded in thyroid above 0.001 mostly appeared in blood too.

The rearrangement links TRBV20-1 to TRBJ2-7; 7 bases are a match to TRBD1. This receptor was obtained from a man aged 18 to 30 with Graves' hyperthyroidism. The sample comprised blood. The CDR3 region has the DNA TGCAGTGCTAGTGGGGACAGTAACCCCTCCTACGAGCAGTACTTC. Protein sequence: CSASGDSNPSYEQYF.